This T cell receptor beta chain stems from a study of shared clonotypes between healthy human individuals. Overall study context: Aged between 18 and 49, the donors were a couple of women and a few men. The study used three CD4 naive, three CD4 memory, two CD8 naive and one CD8 memory plate per donor.

Study processing details: ImmunoSEQ junction-only sequences lacked quality scores, so their filtering differed. Libraries were prepared by immunoSEQ multiplex PCR; TCRdb keeps only in-frame clonotypes and omits some of them. That table supplies the V and J calls and clone size; D and trimming were determined from the DNA. The sample has around 1,100,000 clones, 77% seen once. CD4+ cells were split into CD45RA+ naive and CD45RA-negative memory subsets. Germline V gene lookup returns CDR1 MDHEN and CDR2 SYDVKM. The CDR3 consists of 15 residues. V dropped 3 bases and J dropped 3 bases, with 11 bases sitting between them.

The sequenced sample consisted of memory CD4+ T cells from PBMCs. The subset is: CD45RA-negative fraction. The V and J genes are TRBV28 and TRBJ2-2; a possible D gene is TRBD2 (5 bases). This sequence was found in a young man in good health. Some clones in this sample may be carry-over from other donors' samples. For the CDR3, the DNA is TGTGCCAGCAGTTTCGGGGATAGGTACACCGGGGAGCTGTTTTTT. This encodes CASSFGDRYTGELFF.